Listed below are T cell receptor beta chains from one sample, sequenced in a study of immune heterogeneity within non-small cell lung tumors. TCRdb itself ran the multiplex PCR reads through MiXCR, one entry per CDR3 protein. The repertoire holds about 6,100 distinct CDR3 sequences, around 20% seen once, with 14% in the top ten. Sequenced input: lung tumor tissue. These TCRs come from a female donor with non-small cell lung cancer. Both conserved end residues are part of each CDR3. A D gene is named only where the DNA matches it firmly. A row's size may be missing; if present it is once, few, many or a size class.

D gene	V gene	J gene	clone size	CDR3 DNA	CDR3 protein
TRBD1	TRBV30	TRBJ2-3	few	TGTGCCTGGGGGACAGACACAGATACGCAGTATTTT	CAWGTDTDTQYF
.	TRBV20-1	TRBJ2-3	.	TGCAGTGCTAGTCGGCGGGATGGCACAGATACGCAGTATTTT	CSASRRDGTDTQYF
TRBD2	TRBV7-9	TRBJ2-3	medium-sized	TGTGCCAGCAGCTTCCGCGCGGGAGGGTTAGATACGCAGTATTTT	CASSFRAGGLDTQYF
TRBD1	TRBV2	TRBJ1-4	medium-sized	TGTGCCAGCAGGGGGACAGGGAGGGAAAAACTGTTTTTT	CASRGTGREKLFF
.	TRBV18	TRBJ1-2	few	TGTGCCAGCTCACCCCTGAGTCAGGGAGACTATGGCTACACCTTC	CASSPLSQGDYGYTF
TRBD1	TRBV29-1	TRBJ2-1	medium-sized	TGCAGCGTTTTCCGGGACAGGGGGGTCAATGAGCAGTTCTTC	CSVFRDRGVNEQFF
TRBD1	TRBV20-1	TRBJ2-7	medium-sized	TGCAGTGCTAGAGATAGGACAGGACTCTCCTACGAGCAGTACTTC	CSARDRTGLSYEQYF
.	TRBV5-1	TRBJ2-2	medium-sized	TGCGCCAGCAGCTTATTAATCACCGGGGAGCTGTTTTTT	CASSLLITGELFF
TRBD1	TRBV3-1	TRBJ2-3	.	TGTGCCAGCAGCCAAGATCTTGATTATGGGACAGGGGGAGCAGATACGCAGTATTTT	CASSQDLDYGTGGADTQYF
.	TRBV29-1	TRBJ2-7	medium-sized	TGCAGCGTTGAAGATCGCGAGAAGAGGGGTCGCGAGCAGTACTTC	CSVEDREKRGREQYF
.	TRBV19	TRBJ2-1	few	TGTGCCAGTAGTCTCTCATCGAACGGGTACAATGAGCAGTTCTTC	CASSLSSNGYNEQFF
.	TRBV7-2	TRBJ2-5	.	TGTGCCAGCAGCCCCTTCCAGACCCAGTACTTC	CASSPFQTQYF
TRBD1	TRBV15	TRBJ2-1	.	TGTGCCACCACGGAGGGACAGGGGGCGGCTAGCGGTAACAATGAGCAGTTCTTC	CATTEGQGAASGNNEQFF
.	TRBV28	TRBJ2-5	few	TGTGCCAGCAGTTCCTTAGCGCGCGGGGAAGAGACCCAGTACTTC	CASSSLARGEETQYF
.	TRBV7-7	TRBJ2-7	medium-sized	TGTGCTAGCAGCTTAGGTATAGGGGACGAGCAGTACTTC	CASSLGIGDEQYF
.	TRBV11-2	TRBJ2-1	few	TGTGCCAGCAGTGGCTCCGGGATATACAATGAGCAGTTCTTC	CASSGSGIYNEQFF